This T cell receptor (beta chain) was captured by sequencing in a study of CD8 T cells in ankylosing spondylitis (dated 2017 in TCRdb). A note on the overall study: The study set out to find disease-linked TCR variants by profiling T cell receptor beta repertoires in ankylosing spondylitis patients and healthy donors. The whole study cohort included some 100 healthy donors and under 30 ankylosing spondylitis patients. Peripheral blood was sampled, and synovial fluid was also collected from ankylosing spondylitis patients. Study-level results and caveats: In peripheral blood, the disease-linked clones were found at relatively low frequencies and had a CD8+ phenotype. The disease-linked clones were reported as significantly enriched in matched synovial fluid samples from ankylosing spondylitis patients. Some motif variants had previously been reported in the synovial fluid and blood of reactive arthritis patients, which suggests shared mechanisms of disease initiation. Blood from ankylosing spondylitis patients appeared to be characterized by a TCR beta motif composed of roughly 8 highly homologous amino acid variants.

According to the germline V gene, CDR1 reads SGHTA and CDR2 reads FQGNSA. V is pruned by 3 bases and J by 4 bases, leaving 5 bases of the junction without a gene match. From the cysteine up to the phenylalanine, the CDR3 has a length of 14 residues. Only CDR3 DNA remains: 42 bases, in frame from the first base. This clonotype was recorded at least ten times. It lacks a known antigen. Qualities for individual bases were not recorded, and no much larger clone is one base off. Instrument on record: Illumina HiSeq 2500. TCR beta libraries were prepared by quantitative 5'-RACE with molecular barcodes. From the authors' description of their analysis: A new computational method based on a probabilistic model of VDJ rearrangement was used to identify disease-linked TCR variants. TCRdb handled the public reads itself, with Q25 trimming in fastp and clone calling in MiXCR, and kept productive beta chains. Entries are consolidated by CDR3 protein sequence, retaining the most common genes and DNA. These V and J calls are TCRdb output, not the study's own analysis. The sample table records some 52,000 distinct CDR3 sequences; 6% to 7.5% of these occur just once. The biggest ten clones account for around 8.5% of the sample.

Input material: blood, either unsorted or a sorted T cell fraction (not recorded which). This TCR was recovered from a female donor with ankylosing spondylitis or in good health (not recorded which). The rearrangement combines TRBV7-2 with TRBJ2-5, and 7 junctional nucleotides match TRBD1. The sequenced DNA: TGTGCCAGCAGCTTGACAGGGTTGGGAGAGACCCAGTACTTC. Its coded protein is CASSLTGLGETQYF.